The next 8 T cell receptor beta chains were all read from a single sample in a study of CD8+CD57+ T cells in acquired aplastic anemia. Genomic DNA provided the template from which TCR beta VDJ and CDR3 profiles were obtained. MiXCR, applied by TCRdb to the reads, yields one record per CDR3 protein. The data contain more than 150,000 distinct CDR3 sequences, 64% of them singletons. The sample consisted of sorted CD4+, CD8+, or CD8+CD57+ T cells (not recorded which) from PBMCs. These receptors came from a human donor with severe aplastic anemia or a healthy control (not recorded which).

There are many counts of this clonotype. J is TRBJ2-7 and V is TRBV19; D perhaps matches TRBD1 (7 bases). The germline V gene has CDR1 LNHDA and CDR2 SQIVND (reference sequence). There are 14 residues in the CDR3. V gave up 7 bases and J gave up 2 bases, with 15 bases separating them. CDR3 loop: CASTAQGGPYEQYF. The CDR3 region has the DNA TGTGCCAGTACGGCGCAGGGGGGCCCCTACGAGCAGTACTTC.

This chain joins TRBV7-9 and TRBJ1-3, with 8 bases that match TRBD1. The germline gives CDR1 SEHNR, CDR2 FQNEAQ (reference sequence). The CDR3 has 17 amino acids. V shed 10 bases, J shed 3 bases, and the junction held 17 bases outside the gene matches. CDR3 residues: CATSDIDRGINGNTIYF. The CDR3 region has the DNA TGTGCCACCAGTGATATCGACAGGGGAATAAATGGAAACACCATATATTTT.

The chain employs TRBV20-1 and TRBJ1-4, with a possible D match to TRBD1 (5 bases). The germline CDR1 and CDR2 sequences are DFQATT and SNEGSKA (reference sequence). V dropped 5 bases and J dropped 0 bases, with 10 bases sitting between them. This CDR3 comprises 14 residues. The CDR3 region has the DNA TGCAGTGCTTCTGGGGGGACAACTAATGAAAAACTGTTTTTT. It specifies CSASGGTTNEKLFF.

This clonotype was recorded many times. This chain joins TRBV7-9 and TRBJ1-1; maybe TRBD1 (5 bases). The CDR3 is 14 residues long. The germline V gene encodes CDR1 SEHNR and CDR2 FQNEAQ (reference sequence). V shed 7 bases and J shed 4 bases, with 16 bases lying between them. CDR3 bases: TGTGCCAGCACCCTAGGTGTGGGGGGCACTGAAGCTTTCTTT. This sequence encodes CASTLGVGGTEAFF. Full variable domain (missing parts from reference TRBV7-9 and TRBJ1-1): DTGVSQNPRHKITKRGQNVTFRCDPISEHNRLYWYRQTLGQGPEFLTYFQNEAQLEKSRLLSDRFSAERPKGSFSTLEIQRTEQGDSAMYLCASTLGVGGTEAFFGQGTRLTVV.

This clonotype was detected once. The V gene is TRBV19, the J gene TRBJ2-1, with 9 bases matching TRBD1. This CDR3 is built from 11 residues. The V segment lost 11 bases and the J segment 8 bases; nucleotides outside the gene matches: 4. CDR1 and CDR2 from the germline V gene are LNHDA and SQIVND (reference sequence). CDR3: CASGQGHEQFF. The CDR3 coding sequence is TGTGCCTCTGGACAGGGGCATGAGCAGTTCTTC. Full variable domain (missing parts from reference TRBV19 and TRBJ2-1): DGGITQSPKYLFRKEGQNVTLSCEQNLNHDAMYWYRQDPGQGLRLIYYSQIVNDFQKGDIAEGYSVSREKKESFPLTVTSAQKNPTAFYLCASGQGHEQFFGPGTRLTVL.

In the case of this clonotype: Since a much larger clone is just one base distant, this may be a read error. The chain links TRBV12-3 or TRBV12-4 to TRBJ1-6; perhaps TRBD1 as D (5 bases). V was shortened by 5 bases and J by 9 bases, with 11 bases between the two germline ends. This CDR3 has 13 amino acids. The CDR3 is CASSPVGTSPLHF. CDR3 in DNA: TGTGCCAGCAGTCCAGTAGGGACTTCACCCCTCCACTTT.

Comments on this clonotype: A much larger clone sits a single nucleotide away, making a read error possible. The chain uses TRBV18 and TRBJ2-5, with D tentatively TRBD2 (5 bases). Germline CDR1 is KGHSH and CDR2 is LQKENI. V lost 6 bases and J lost 4, with 15 bases in between. The CDR3 totals 14 residues. CDR3 sequence reads: CASSPDPGVETQYF. The CDR3 coding sequence is TGTGCCAGCTCCCCTGATCCCGGGGTAGAGACCCAGTACTTC.

This clonotype appeared a single time. V usage is TRBV6-5 and J usage is TRBJ2-7; D uncertain. The germline CDR1 and CDR2 sequences are MNHEY and SVGAGI. CDR3 length equals 12 residues. Trimming took 10 bases from V and 6 from J, leaving 16 bases between them. CDR3 nucleotide sequence: TGTGCCATTCTGACCCTCTCCGGCGAGCAGTACTTC. This gives the protein CAILTLSGEQYF.